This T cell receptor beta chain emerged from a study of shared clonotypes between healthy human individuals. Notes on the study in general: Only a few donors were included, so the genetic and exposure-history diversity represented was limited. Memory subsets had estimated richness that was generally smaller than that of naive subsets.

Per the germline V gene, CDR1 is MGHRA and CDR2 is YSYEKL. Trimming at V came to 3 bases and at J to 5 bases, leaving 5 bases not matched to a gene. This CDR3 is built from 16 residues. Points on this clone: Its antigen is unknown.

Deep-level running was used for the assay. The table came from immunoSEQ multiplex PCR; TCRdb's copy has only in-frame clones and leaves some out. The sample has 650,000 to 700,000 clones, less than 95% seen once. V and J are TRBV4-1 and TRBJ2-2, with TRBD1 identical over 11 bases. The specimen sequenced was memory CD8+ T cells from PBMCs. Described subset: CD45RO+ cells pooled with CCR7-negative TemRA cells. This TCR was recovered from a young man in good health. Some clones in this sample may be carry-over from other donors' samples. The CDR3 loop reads CASSHDRDRGTGELFF. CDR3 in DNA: TGCGCCAGCAGCCACGACCGGGACAGGGGGACCGGGGAGCTGTTTTTT.